This T cell receptor beta chain was recovered during a study of T cell clones after liver transplantation. Study as a whole: Subjects received no induction therapy and standard immunosuppression until randomization at 12-24 months post-transplant.

There are 15 residues in the CDR3. J gave up 1 base and V 4 bases, and 4 bases lay outside the gene matches. Per germline, CDR1 LNHDA and CDR2 SQIVND (reference sequence). Measured with immunoSEQ multiplex PCR; TCRdb has only the in-frame clones, and not every one. The sample includes some 40,000 clones, roughly 84% of them seen just once. The clonotype originates from a human patient who received a liver transplant. Some of these T cells may belong to the graft donor. This chain connects TRBV19 to TRBJ1-1; TRBD1 matches 9 bases. The specimen comprised CD4+ T cells from blood, sampled 24 months after liver transplant. The CDR3 region has the DNA TGTGCCAGTAGTACCCGACAGGGGGGGAACACTGAAGCTTTCTTT. Its protein product is CASSTRQGGNTEAFF.